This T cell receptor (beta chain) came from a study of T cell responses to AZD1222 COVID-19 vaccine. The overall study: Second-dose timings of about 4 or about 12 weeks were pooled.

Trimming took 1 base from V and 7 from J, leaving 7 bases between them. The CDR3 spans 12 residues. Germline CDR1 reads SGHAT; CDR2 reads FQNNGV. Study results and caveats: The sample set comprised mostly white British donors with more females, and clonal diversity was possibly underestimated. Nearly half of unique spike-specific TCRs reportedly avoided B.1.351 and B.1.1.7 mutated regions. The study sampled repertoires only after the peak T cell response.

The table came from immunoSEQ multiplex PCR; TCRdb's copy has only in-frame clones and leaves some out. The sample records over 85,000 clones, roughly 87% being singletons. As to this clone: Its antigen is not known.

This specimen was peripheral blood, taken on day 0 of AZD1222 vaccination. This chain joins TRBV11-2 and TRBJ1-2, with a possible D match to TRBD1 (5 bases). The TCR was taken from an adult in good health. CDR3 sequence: CASSLAGLGYTF. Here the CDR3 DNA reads TGTGCCAGCAGCTTAGCAGGGCTTGGCTACACCTTC.